The clone carrying this T cell receptor (beta chain) appeared once. Its specificity is unknown. This sample is drawn from a study of shared clonotypes between healthy human individuals. CDR1 SGDLS and CDR2 YYNGEE come from the germline V gene. J lost 6 bases, V lost 3 bases, and 6 bases had no gene match. CDR3 length: 16 residues. Whole-study results and caveats: Naive CD4 clonotype sharing across a handful of donors was 4% to 5.5%. Though the depth was large, rarefaction showed that sorted-subset sequencing was incomplete.

Researchers divided each subset's genomic DNA evenly across several immunoSEQ plates. Here immunoSEQ multiplex PCR was the method, and the copy in TCRdb shows in-frame clones only, minus some. The sample consists of approximately 980,000 clones, roughly 72% of them appearing once. The source of this sequence is a man aged 18 to 29 in good health. The chain recombines TRBV9 with TRBJ1-6; 10 bases align to TRBD1. The specimen was memory CD4+ T cells sorted from blood. Documented subset: CD45RA-negative fraction. The CDR3: CASSAHGQGGNSPLHF. The CDR3 DNA reads TGTGCCAGCAGCGCCCATGGACAGGGGGGTAATTCACCCCTCCACTTT.